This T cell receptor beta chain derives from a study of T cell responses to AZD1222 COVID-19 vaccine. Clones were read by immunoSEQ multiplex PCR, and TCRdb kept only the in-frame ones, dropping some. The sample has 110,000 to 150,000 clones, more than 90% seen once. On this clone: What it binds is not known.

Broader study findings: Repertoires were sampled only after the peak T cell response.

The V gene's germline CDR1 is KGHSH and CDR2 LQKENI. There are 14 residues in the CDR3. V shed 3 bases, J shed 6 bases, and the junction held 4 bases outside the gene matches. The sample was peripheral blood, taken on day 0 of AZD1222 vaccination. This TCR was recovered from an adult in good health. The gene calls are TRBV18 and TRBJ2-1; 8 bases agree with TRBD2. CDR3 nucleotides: TGTGCCAGCTCACCGACTAGCGTGTCCAATGAGCAGTTCTTC. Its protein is CASSPTSVSNEQFF.